These 32 T cell receptor beta chains came from one sample sequenced in a study of blood T cell repertoires in COVID-19. Libraries were prepared by immunoSEQ multiplex PCR; TCRdb keeps only in-frame clonotypes and omits some of them. This sample has fewer than 350,000 clones; about 86% occur once, and the top ten carry approximately 2%. The sample comprised peripheral blood. These receptors were obtained from a woman aged 30 to 39 who had recovered from COVID-19.

The CDR3 DNA is TGTGCCAGATCCGGGAGCACTGGCGGCGAGCAGTACTTC. Translation gives CARSGSTGGEQYF. The V and J genes are TRBV2 and TRBJ2-7, with a tentative D call TRBD2 (6 bases). With 9 bases removed from V and 6 bases from J, the gap between germline ends came to 18 bases. Germline V gene data show CDR1 as SNHLY and CDR2 as FYNNEI. This CDR3 comprises 13 residues.

V gene TRBV6-5 combines with J gene TRBJ2-3, with TRBD2 identical over 9 bases. This CDR3 contains 15 residues. Trimming removed 4 bases from V and 3 bases from J; junction bases left unmatched: 5. The germline V gene encodes CDR1 MNHEY and CDR2 SVGAGI. CDR3 sequence: CASSFGGGATDTQYF. CDR3 sequence (DNA): TGTGCCAGCAGTTTCGGCGGGGGGGCTACAGATACGCAGTATTTT.

This clone was found a few times. Other DNA sequences from this sample encode an identical CDR3 as well. The chain couples TRBV5-1 to TRBJ2-7; 7 bases are shared with TRBD2. Losses at the gene ends were 4 bases for V and 1 base for J; bases not matched to a gene: 5. In germline, CDR1 is SGHRS, CDR2 YFSETQ. The CDR3 is made up of 14 amino acids. CDR3 nucleotide sequence: TGCGCCAGCAGCCCGGGAGGCGGGTCCTACGAGCAGTACTTC. This translates into CASSPGGGSYEQYF. Full variable domain (missing parts from reference TRBV5-1 and TRBJ2-7): KAGVTQTPRYLIKTRGQQVTLSCSPISGHRSVSWYQQTPGQGLQFLFEYFSETQRNKGNFPGRFSGRQFSNSRSEMNVSTLELGDSALYLCASSPGGGSYEQYFGPGTRLTVT.

The chain links TRBV5-6 to TRBJ1-4, with 8 bases lining up with TRBD1. CDR3 size: 16 residues. V shed 2 bases and J 8 bases; nucleotides not matched to a gene: 11. Germline assignment: CDR1 SGHDT and CDR2 YYEEEE. CDR3 DNA: TGTGCCAGCAGCTTCCGGACAGGGAGAAGTGAGGAAAAACTGTTTTTT. Residues: CASSFRTGRSEEKLFF.

This chain links TRBV5-1 with TRBJ1-2; D is perhaps TRBD1 (5 bases). This CDR3 region has 15 residues. Germline V lookup: CDR1 SGHRS, CDR2 YFSETQ. The V and J ends lost 4 bases and 8 bases respectively, with 21 bases between them. The CDR3 spells CASSPTGTSLGGYTF. The CDR3 DNA reads as TGCGCCAGCAGCCCCACCGGGACTTCTTTAGGCGGCTACACCTTC.

This rearrangement joins TRBV6-1 to TRBJ1-5; the D gene is possibly TRBD1 (5 bases). The CDR3 covers 16 residues. Germline CDR1 reads MNHNS; CDR2 reads SASEGT. V was shortened by 1 base and J by 0 bases, with 10 bases between the two germline ends. The CDR3: CASSEGGGYSNQPQHF. Here the CDR3 DNA reads TGTGCCAGCAGTGAAGGGGGGGGGTATAGCAATCAGCCCCAGCATTTT.

In this sample, this clone turned up once. CDR3 residues: CASSHDPGQGYEQYF. The DNA for the CDR3 is TGTGCCAGCAGCCATGACCCGGGACAGGGCTACGAGCAGTACTTC. This chain uses TRBV4-2 with TRBJ2-7, with 9 bases that match TRBD1. The CDR3 is 15 residues long. Germline V gives CDR1 LGHNA, CDR2 YNFKEQ. The V and J ends lost 3 bases and 3 bases, in that order; junction bases with no gene match: 6.

CDR3 loop: CASSYAVEQGDTQYF. CDR3 coding DNA: TGTGCCAGCAGTTACGCCGTCGAGCAGGGAGATACGCAGTATTTT. The chain employs TRBV28 and TRBJ2-3, with TRBD1 as a possible D gene (5 bases). Looked up from germline, CDR1 is MDHEN and CDR2 is SYDVKM. The CDR3 runs to 15 residues. V was shortened by 4 bases and J by 5 bases, with 16 bases between the two germline ends.

In this sample, this clone turned up once. V usage is TRBV11-2 and J usage is TRBJ2-2, with D perhaps matching TRBD1 (6 bases). The CDR3 contains 19 residues. The germline V gene has CDR1 SGHAT and CDR2 FQNNGV. Trimming stripped 1 base from V and 0 bases from J, with 18 bases between. CDR3 sequence (DNA): TGTGCCAGCAGCTTAGGGGGGCTGGGGGACAAAACGAACACCGGGGAGCTGTTTTTT. Its protein product is CASSLGGLGDKTNTGELFF.

The chain combines TRBV7-3 with TRBJ1-3; D gene uncertain. The CDR3 length is 15 residues. Germline assignment: CDR1 SGHTA and CDR2 FQGTGA. Trimming removed 5 bases at V and 2 bases at J, with 13 bases between. The DNA of the CDR3 is TGTGCCAGCAGCCCAATGGGCGGGACTGGAAACACCATATATTTT. This gives the protein CASSPMGGTGNTIYF.

This clone was seen just once. The genes are TRBV5-1 and TRBJ2-2; TRBD1 agrees at 9 bases. This CDR3 is 17 amino acids long. V dropped 0 bases and J dropped 3; count of bases not matched to a gene: 6. Germline CDR1 and CDR2: SGHRS and YFSETQ. The CDR3 nucleotides read TGCGCCAGCAGCTTGGGCTCCACAGGGGGCTACACCGGGGAGCTGTTTTTT. This codes for CASSLGSTGGYTGELFF.

The gene calls are TRBV24-1 and TRBJ2-2, with D unresolved. The CDR3 runs to 15 residues. The germline V gene encodes CDR1 KGHDR and CDR2 SFDVKD. V shed 0 bases and J shed 4 bases, with 8 bases lying between them. The DNA of the CDR3 is TGTGCCACCAGTGATTTGCCGGGTGGCACCGGGGAGCTGTTTTTT. This codes for CATSDLPGGTGELFF.

A word on this clone: The sample has other DNA sequences that encode this CDR3 too. This sequence joins TRBV6-5 and TRBJ1-1; 7 bases line up with TRBD1. V shed 6 bases, J shed 8 bases, and the junction held 9 bases outside the gene matches. This CDR3 has 13 residues. Germline V lookup: CDR1 MNHEY, CDR2 SVGAGI. This chain's CDR3 is CASSLNRGHEAFF. CDR3 in DNA: TGTGCCAGCAGCCTCAACAGGGGCCACGAAGCTTTCTTT.

On this clone itself: This same CDR3 is encoded by further DNA sequences in the sample. V usage is TRBV18 and J usage is TRBJ2-3, with D perhaps matching TRBD1 (5 bases). This CDR3 contains 14 residues. Trimming left V 1 base short and J 0 bases short, with 5 bases between. Germline V gene lookup returns CDR1 KGHSH and CDR2 LQKENI. The CDR3 reads CASSPRGSTDTQYF. The DNA for the CDR3 is TGTGCCAGCTCACCACGGGGCAGCACAGATACGCAGTATTTT.

V is TRBV5-5 and J is TRBJ1-2; TRBD1 agrees at 9 bases. The germline V gene has CDR1 SGHKS and CDR2 YYEKEE (reference sequence). CDR3 length: 12 amino acids. J gave up 5 bases and V 7 bases, and 3 bases lay outside the gene matches. CDR3 in amino acids: CASVGTGYGYTF. In DNA form, the CDR3 reads TGTGCCAGCGTCGGGACAGGGTATGGCTACACCTTC.

The J gene is TRBJ1-2, the V gene TRBV28, with a tentative D call TRBD1 (5 bases). V shed 11 bases and J shed 5 bases, with 24 bases lying between them. The CDR3 runs to 15 residues. Germline CDR1 and CDR2: MDHEN and SYDVKM. The CDR3 DNA sequence: TGTGCCGCGAGAGACCCAGGGAAATCGAATTATGGCTACACCTTC. Translating gives CAARDPGKSNYGYTF.

This chain connects TRBV19 to TRBJ1-1; 7 bases agree with TRBD1. With V trimmed by 5 bases and J by 6 bases, 6 bases remained unmatched. The CDR3 is made up of 13 amino acids. In germline, CDR1 is LNHDA, CDR2 SQIVND (reference sequence). Here the CDR3 DNA reads TGTGCCAGTAGTCCGGGCACAGGGGCTGAAGCTTTCTTT. Residues: CASSPGTGAEAFF.

This clone is a singleton in its sample. The gene calls are TRBV18 and TRBJ1-2; no clear D gene. Germline-derived CDR1 and CDR2 are KGHSH and LQKENI. The CDR3 extends over 14 amino acids. The ends were cut back, 3 bases at V and 0 bases at J, with 8 bases in the middle. This CDR3 reads CASSPATSNYGYTF. The CDR3, as DNA: TGTGCCAGCTCACCGGCCACCTCTAACTATGGCTACACCTTC.

The CDR3 DNA reads as TGTGCCATCAGTGAGGGTCTAGCGGGGGGGGATGAGCAGTTCTTC. Translated, it gives CAISEGLAGGDEQFF. The chain recombines TRBV10-3 with TRBJ2-1, with TRBD2 matching 12 bases. With V trimmed by 2 bases and J by 8 bases, 4 bases remained unmatched. CDR1 is ENHRY and CDR2 is SYGVKD in the germline V gene. The CDR3 is 15 amino acids.

This rearrangement joins TRBV13 to TRBJ2-4; TRBD2 is a possible D gene (6 bases). This CDR3 has 17 amino acids. Germline-derived CDR1 and CDR2 are PRHDT and FYEKMQ (reference sequence). V was cut by 3 bases and J by 0 bases, with 15 bases left in between. In DNA form, the CDR3 reads TGTGCCAGCAGCTTCTTCTCTAGCGTCTTAGCCAAAAACATTCAGTACTTC. Translated, it gives CASSFFSSVLAKNIQYF.

The chain employs TRBV29-1 and TRBJ2-7, with 9 bases fitting TRBD1. Germline V lookup: CDR1 SQVTM, CDR2 ANQGSEA. The CDR3 runs 12 residues. J gave up 6 bases and V 7 bases, and 7 bases lay outside the gene matches. DNA for the CDR3: TGCAGCGCTAACAGGGGGCAGGGCGAGCAGTACTTC. Amino acid sequence: CSANRGQGEQYF.

The chain has TRBV19 and TRBJ2-1; weak D call: TRBD1 (6 bases). CDR1 and CDR2 from the germline V gene are LNHDA and SQIVND (reference sequence). V shed 8 bases and J shed 3 bases, with 14 bases lying between them. The CDR3 extends over 14 amino acids. CDR3 in DNA: TGTGCCAGTTCCCAACTGACAGGCTACAATGAGCAGTTCTTC. This gives the protein CASSQLTGYNEQFF.

This clone appeared a few times. This chain links TRBV7-9 with TRBJ2-7, with 7 bases identical to TRBD1. In germline, CDR1 is SEHNR, CDR2 FQNEAQ (reference sequence). V lost 3 bases, J lost 4 bases, and 3 bases stayed unmatched. The length of the CDR3 is 13 residues. The CDR3 region is CASSFEGAYEQYF. The CDR3 coding sequence is TGTGCCAGCAGCTTCGAGGGGGCTTACGAGCAGTACTTC.

Turning to this clone: This same CDR3 is encoded by further DNA sequences in the sample. The chain is built from TRBV5-1 and TRBJ1-5; a possible D gene is TRBD1 (5 bases). Trimming pared 0 bases from V and 0 bases from J, leaving 7 bases between. This CDR3 spans 15 amino acids. In germline, CDR1 is SGHRS, CDR2 YFSETQ. The CDR3 DNA reads as TGCGCCAGCAGCTTGGAAGGGGTTAGCAATCAGCCCCAGCATTTT. Its protein is CASSLEGVSNQPQHF. Full variable domain (rest looked up from reference TRBV5-1 and TRBJ1-5): KAGVTQTPRYLIKTRGQQVTLSCSPISGHRSVSWYQQTPGQGLQFLFEYFSETQRNKGNFPGRFSGRQFSNSRSEMNVSTLELGDSALYLCASSLEGVSNQPQHFGDGTRLSIL.

The chain recombines TRBV30 with TRBJ2-7, with D perhaps TRBD1 (5 bases). The V end lost 6 bases, the J end lost 6 bases, and 15 bases lay between the germline ends. Germline V gene lookup returns CDR1 GTSNPN and CDR2 SVGIG (reference sequence). This CDR3 region has 12 residues. The CDR3 here is CACSRDSSEQYF. CDR3 sequence (DNA): TGTGCCTGTTCCAGGGATTCGTCCGAGCAGTACTTC.

The chain recombines TRBV6-5 with TRBJ2-7, with 7 bases aligning to TRBD1. Germline lookup yields CDR1 MNHEY and CDR2 SVGAGI. The CDR3 is made up of 15 amino acids. V lost 0 bases, J lost 3 bases, and 5 bases stayed unmatched. The CDR3 reads CASSYSIAGGYEQYF. For the CDR3, the DNA is TGTGCCAGCAGTTACTCGATAGCAGGGGGCTACGAGCAGTACTTC.

The chain links TRBV5-1 to TRBJ2-3, with 10 nucleotides matching TRBD1. With V trimmed by 0 bases and J by 0 bases, 1 base remained unmatched. This CDR3 comprises 16 residues. Germline values: CDR1 SGHRS, CDR2 YFSETQ. The chain's CDR3 is CASSLGGQGSTDTQYF. For the CDR3, the DNA is TGCGCCAGCAGCTTGGGGGGACAGGGGAGCACAGATACGCAGTATTTT.

The chain links TRBV21-1 to TRBJ2-5; TRBD1, the D gene given by the table, was not confirmed from the DNA. TRBV21-1 represents a pseudogene. CDR3 length equals 11 residues. The CDR3 is CASSKTGPQYF. In DNA form, the CDR3 reads TGTGCCAGCAGCAAAACTGGGCCCCAGTACTTC.

The chain recombines TRBV5-1 with TRBJ2-7; maybe TRBD2 (7 bases). Germline V gene sequence: CDR1 SGHRS, CDR2 YFSETQ. Trimming removed 0 bases from V and 0 bases from J, with 10 bases in between. This CDR3 has 15 residues. CDR3 protein: CASSLAGGSSYEQYF. CDR3 sequence (DNA): TGCGCCAGCAGCTTGGCGGGGGGCTCCTCCTACGAGCAGTACTTC.

The V and J genes are TRBV2 and TRBJ2-2, with a possible D match to TRBD1 (5 bases). The germline V gene has CDR1 SNHLY and CDR2 FYNNEI. The V gene lost 4 bases and the J gene lost 6 bases, with 18 bases spanning the gap. There are 16 residues in the CDR3. CDR3: CASSVGQGAESGELFF. CDR3 nucleotides: TGTGCCAGCAGTGTTGGCCAAGGGGCGGAATCCGGGGAGCTGTTTTTT.

This rearrangement joins TRBV3-1 (or the pseudogene TRBV3-2) to TRBJ2-5; 7 bases agree with TRBD2. This CDR3 spans 15 amino acids. Germline assignment: CDR1 LGHDT and CDR2 YNNKEL (reference sequence). V shed 1 base and J 1 base; nucleotides not matched to a gene: 3. The DNA for the CDR3 is TGTGCCAGCAGCCAAGTGCGGGGGATCCAAGAGACCCAGTACTTC. It specifies CASSQVRGIQETQYF.

This clone appeared once. The V gene is TRBV19, the J gene TRBJ2-2; D not certain. The CDR3 contains 13 residues. V was clipped by 5 bases and J by 8 bases, with 12 bases between them. CDR1 is LNHDA and CDR2 is SQIVND in the germline V gene (reference sequence). In nucleotides, the CDR3 is TGTGCCAGTAGTCCCGGGTGGATGGGGGAGCTGTTTTTT. Protein sequence: CASSPGWMGELFF.